This TCR beta chain was identified in a study of shared clonotypes between healthy human individuals. Repertoires were generated with immunoSEQ multiplex PCR, while TCRdb's copy carries only in-frame clones and drops some. The repertoire has roughly 2.2 million clones, approximately 93% of them found once; the top ten carry under 0.45%. CDR3 length: 14 residues. The trim removed 4 bases at V and 10 bases at J, leaving 10 bases unmatched. Germline CDR1 MDHEN, CDR2 SYDVKM. This clonotype was obtained from a man aged 18 to 29 in good health. Some clones in this sample may be carry-over from other donors' samples. The J gene is TRBJ1-2, the V gene TRBV28; 9 nucleotides match TRBD1. The source material was naive CD4+ T cells from PBMCs. Indicated subset: CD45RA+ positively selected. The chain's CDR3 is CASSSLTGGPFYTF. The CDR3 nucleotides are TGTGCCAGCAGTTCGCTAACAGGGGGCCCTTTCTACACCTTC.